The sequence of this T cell receptor beta chain was determined in a study of T cells after yellow fever vaccination. Study context: With SMART-Seq v4 Ultra Low Input, the fractions containing low cell numbers were prepared. Study observations and caveats: Reappearance after the booster was seen for most primary-vaccination clones, at 95% to 96% CD4 and 70% to 90% CD8.

As for this clonotype: Its antigen remains unidentified.

TCRdb redid the calling of the 5' RACE reads with MiXCR, one entry per CDR3 protein. The sample has around 320,000 distinct CDR3 sequences; 3.5% to 4.5% are singletons. The sequence derives from a man between 18 and 35 years old who received the YFV17D yellow fever vaccine. Sequencing used PBMCs, obtained 15 days after the yellow fever booster vaccination.

The CDR3 here is CASSFGTGYYEQYF. CDR3 sequence (DNA): TGCGCCAGCAGCTTCGGGACAGGGTACTACGAGCAGTACTTC. The chain joins TRBV5-1 to TRBJ2-7, with TRBD1 identical over 9 bases. The length of the CDR3 is 14 residues. J lost 3 bases, V lost 2 bases, and 3 bases had no gene match. Germline CDR1 is SGHRS and CDR2 is YFSETQ.